This TCR beta chain was identified in a study of metastatic and nonmetastatic thyroid tumors. The wider study: Repertoire comparison spanned blood and tumor or nodule tissue of malignant and benign thyroid patients.

Patients underwent thyroid surgery, and none had received any treatment before it. The V gene's germline CDR1 is SNHLY and CDR2 FYNNEI. The ends were cut back, 6 bases at V and 3 bases at J, with 12 bases in the middle. CDR3 length: 14 residues. Many counts were recorded for this clone. With MiXCR, TCRdb called clones anew from the PCR reads. The repertoire has approximately 21,000 clones, about 25% of them found once; the top ten carry more than 15%. The clonotype was recovered from a female donor with papillary thyroid cancer or a benign thyroid nodule (not recorded which). Some clones in this sample may be carry-over from other donors' samples. The sample consisted of blood. V gene TRBV2 combines with J gene TRBJ1-5; D is possibly TRBD1 (5 bases). DNA for the CDR3: TGTGCCAGCAGAGGGGACGGGGACAATCAGCCCCAGCATTTT. The encoded protein is CASRGDGDNQPQHF.